The entry below gives a single T cell receptor beta chain sequence along with its context. The method was immunoSEQ multiplex PCR; TCRdb's version includes in-frame clones alone and lacks a portion of them. The sample contains fewer than 130,000 clones, over 75% of which appear only once. This entry comes from a study of T cell responses to AZD1222 COVID-19 vaccine. The CDR3 is 15 amino acids. V was cut by 1 base and J by 1 base, with 13 bases left in between. CDR1 is GTSNPN, CDR2 SVGIG, per germline (reference sequence). The sequencing here drew on peripheral blood, taken on day 0 of AZD1222 vaccination. This sequence originates from an adult in good health. The chain is built from TRBV30 and TRBJ1-2, with D perhaps TRBD1 (5 bases). The CDR3 nucleotides read TGTGCCTGGAGTGGGGGGAGCGGGGGTAACTATGGCTACACCTTC. Translating it yields CAWSGGSGGNYGYTF.